Following are 32 T cell receptor beta chains from one sample sequenced in a study of blood T cell repertoires in COVID-19. The assay was immunoSEQ multiplex PCR, and TCRdb's table has in-frame clones only and misses some. The sample lists roughly 180,000 clones, over 70% occurring once. The specimen was PBMCs or T cells enriched from blood (not recorded which). The receptor source for this set is a woman aged 55-70 years who had recovered from COVID-19.

The V gene is TRBV2, the J gene TRBJ2-5, with a tentative D call TRBD2 (6 bases). With 2 bases removed from V and 7 bases from J, the gap between germline ends came to 17 bases. This CDR3 is 15 amino acids long. Germline V CDR1 and CDR2: SNHLY, FYNNEI. CDR3 DNA sequence: TGTGCCAGCAGTGAACGGATCGTCCTGGGGGGGACCCAGTACTTC. It codes for CASSERIVLGGTQYF.

The gene calls are TRBV2 and TRBJ1-2, with D possibly TRBD1 on 6 matching bases. Germline CDR1 reads SNHLY; CDR2 reads FYNNEI. The CDR3 contains 12 residues. Trimming removed 8 bases from V and 4 bases from J, with 11 bases in between. In DNA, the CDR3 is TGTGCCAGCGCCCGGGACATCTATGGCTACACCTTC. Its translation is CASARDIYGYTF.

The chain carries TRBV19 and TRBJ1-1, with 9 bases lining up with TRBD1. The CDR3 contains 15 residues. The germline V gene has CDR1 LNHDA and CDR2 SQIVND (reference sequence). V was pared by 7 bases and J by 0 bases, with 6 bases of the junction left unmatched. CDR3 sequence: CASKTGGLLNTEAFF. CDR3 in DNA: TGTGCCAGTAAAACAGGGGGCCTACTGAACACTGAAGCTTTCTTT.

The V and J genes are TRBV29-1 and TRBJ1-1; perhaps TRBD1 as D (6 bases). Per the germline V gene, CDR1 is SQVTM and CDR2 is ANQGSEA. V lost 4 bases to trimming and J lost 3 bases, with 12 bases between them. The CDR3 has 13 amino acids. CDR3 sequence: CSVVQGLDTEAFF. In nucleotides, the CDR3 is TGCAGCGTTGTACAGGGCCTTGACACTGAAGCTTTCTTT.

This clone showed up just once. J is TRBJ1-1 and V is TRBV5-1; TRBD1 matches 7 bases. CDR3 length: 14 residues. The V and J ends lost 7 bases and 8 bases, in that order; junction bases with no gene match: 14. Germline V lookup: CDR1 SGHRS, CDR2 YFSETQ. The CDR3 nucleotides are TGCGCCAGCGGGAACCCCGGGACAGCGGAAGAAGCTTTCTTT. This translates into CASGNPGTAEEAFF.

The chain links TRBV5-1 to TRBJ1-2; the D is unclear. V lost 0 bases, J lost 6 bases, and 9 bases lay in between. The CDR3 runs to 13 residues. The V gene's germline CDR1 is SGHRS and CDR2 YFSETQ. CDR3 DNA: TGCGCCAGCAGCTTGGGAACCAACAATGGCTACACCTTC. Encoded protein: CASSLGTNNGYTF.

The gene calls are TRBV3-1 (or the pseudogene TRBV3-2) and TRBJ1-1; possibly TRBD1 for D (5 bases). The germline V and J ends were trimmed by 1 base and 3 bases, with 12 bases remaining between them. This CDR3 region has 15 residues. From germline, CDR1 is LGHDT and CDR2 YNNKEL (reference sequence). CDR3 nucleotide sequence: TGTGCCAGCAGCCAAGGTGGGGGGTGGGACACTGAAGCTTTCTTT. It specifies CASSQGGGWDTEAFF.

This clone was detected a few times. The chain has TRBV5-1 and TRBJ1-1; D is uncertain. V gave up 0 bases and J gave up 6 bases, with 15 bases separating them. The V gene's germline CDR1 is SGHRS and CDR2 YFSETQ. The CDR3 runs to 15 residues. CDR3 in amino acids: CASSLDLRATSEAFF. DNA for the CDR3: TGCGCCAGCAGCTTGGATCTGAGGGCGACTTCTGAAGCTTTCTTT.

The chain links TRBV27 to TRBJ2-7; 7 nucleotides match TRBD2. The CDR3 contains 15 residues. V dropped 8 bases and J dropped 2; count of bases not matched to a gene: 12. Germline CDR1 MNHEY, CDR2 SMNVEV (reference sequence). CDR3 residues: CASRPTGGLAYEQYF. CDR3 DNA sequence: TGTGCCAGCCGACCGACGGGGGGATTAGCCTACGAGCAGTACTTC.

The V gene is TRBV5-6, the J gene TRBJ2-7, with a possible D match to TRBD2 (5 bases). Trimming took off 4 bases at V and 2 bases at J, with 13 bases between the two ends. The CDR3 spans 14 residues. CDR1 and CDR2 from the germline V gene are SGHDT and YYEEEE. CDR3 region: CASSLGLRAYEQYF. The CDR3 nucleotides read TGTGCCAGCAGCCTCGGACTGAGAGCCTACGAGCAGTACTTC. Drawing the rest from reference TRBV5-6 and TRBJ2-7, the complete variable domain is DAGVTQSPTHLIKTRGQQVTLRCSPKSGHDTVSWYQQALGQGPQFIFQYYEEEERQRGNFPDRFSGHQFPNYSSELNVNALLLGDSALYLCASSLGLRAYEQYFGPGTRLTVT.

The sample holds a few counts of this clone. The chain carries TRBV5-1 and TRBJ2-1, with 8 bases lining up with TRBD2. The CDR3 extends over 13 amino acids. The V gene end was trimmed by 4 bases and the J gene end by 11 bases; junction bases not matched to a gene: 8. Germline-derived CDR1 and CDR2 are SGHRS and YFSETQ. This chain's CDR3 is CASSPGGVLQQFF. The CDR3 region has the DNA TGCGCCAGCAGCCCCGGGGGGGTCCTGCAGCAGTTCTTC. Complete variable domain (other parts from reference TRBV5-1 and TRBJ2-1): KAGVTQTPRYLIKTRGQQVTLSCSPISGHRSVSWYQQTPGQGLQFLFEYFSETQRNKGNFPGRFSGRQFSNSRSEMNVSTLELGDSALYLCASSPGGVLQQFFGPGTRLTVL.

The V gene is TRBV11-1, the J gene TRBJ2-3, with unresolved D. V was pared by 5 bases and J by 8 bases, with 11 bases between. This CDR3 region has 12 residues. Germline values: CDR1 SGHAT, CDR2 FQDESV (reference sequence). In DNA, the CDR3 is TGTGCCAGCAGCCCTAGGATAAGTACGCAGTATTTT. Translated, it gives CASSPRISTQYF.

CDR3: CASSGGGSGANVLTF. The CDR3 region has the DNA TGCGCCAGCAGTGGGGGCGGATCTGGGGCCAACGTCCTGACTTTC. The chain joins TRBV5-1 to TRBJ2-6; perhaps TRBD1 as D (6 bases). CDR1 and CDR2 (germline): SGHRS, YFSETQ. This CDR3 spans 15 amino acids. The V gene lost 5 bases and the J gene lost 1 base, with 10 bases spanning the gap. The whole variable domain, filled in from reference TRBV5-1 and TRBJ2-6, reads KAGVTQTPRYLIKTRGQQVTLSCSPISGHRSVSWYQQTPGQGLQFLFEYFSETQRNKGNFPGRFSGRQFSNSRSEMNVSTLELGDSALYLCASSGGGSGANVLTFGAGSRLTVL.

The CDR3 protein is CSVDSGNTIYF. The CDR3 bases are TGCAGCGTTGATTCGGGAAACACCATATATTTT. This sequence joins TRBV29-1 and TRBJ1-3; no clear D gene. The CDR3 covers 11 residues. Germline CDR1 reads SQVTM; CDR2 reads ANQGSEA. Trimming took 3 bases from V and 4 from J, leaving 4 bases between them.

The V gene is TRBV28, the J gene TRBJ1-2, with 7 bases matching TRBD1. This CDR3 spans 14 amino acids. V shed 8 bases and J 4 bases; nucleotides not matched to a gene: 10. CDR1 MDHEN and CDR2 SYDVKM come from the germline V gene. The CDR3 loop reads CASSGQDFFYGYTF. As DNA, the CDR3 is TGTGCCAGCTCAGGACAGGATTTTTTCTATGGCTACACCTTC.

This chain links TRBV5-1 with TRBJ2-1, with D perhaps matching TRBD2 (5 bases). V was trimmed by 1 base and J by 8 bases, leaving 16 bases between them. Germline lookup yields CDR1 SGHRS and CDR2 YFSETQ. The CDR3 has 15 residues. The CDR3 region has the DNA TGCGCCAGCAGCTTGTATAGGCAACGGGGTGATGAGCAGTTCTTC. It yields the protein CASSLYRQRGDEQFF. The variable domain in full, with the rest retrieved from reference TRBV5-1 and TRBJ2-1, is KAGVTQTPRYLIKTRGQQVTLSCSPISGHRSVSWYQQTPGQGLQFLFEYFSETQRNKGNFPGRFSGRQFSNSRSEMNVSTLELGDSALYLCASSLYRQRGDEQFFGPGTRLTVL.

The V gene is TRBV5-4, the J gene TRBJ2-5; 11 nucleotides line up with TRBD2. Trimming took 0 bases from V and 2 from J; bases not matched to a gene: 3. The germline V gene encodes CDR1 SGHNT and CDR2 YYREEE (reference sequence). CDR3 length: 16 amino acids. The chain's CDR3 is CASSLGGTSGQETQYF. CDR3 nucleotides: TGTGCCAGCAGCTTGGGCGGGACTAGCGGACAAGAGACCCAGTACTTC. Complete variable domain (other parts from reference TRBV5-4 and TRBJ2-5): ETGVTQSPTHLIKTRGQQVTLRCSSQSGHNTVSWYQQALGQGPQFIFQYYREEENGRGNFPPRFSGLQFPNYSSELNVNALELDDSALYLCASSLGGTSGQETQYFGPGTRLLVL.

This sequence joins TRBV15 and TRBJ1-5, with D hard to call. V dropped 0 bases and J dropped 4 bases, with 10 bases sitting between them. The CDR3 spans 15 residues. CDR1 LNHNV and CDR2 YYDKDF come from the germline V gene (reference sequence). The CDR3 nucleotides are TGTGCCACCAGCAGAGAGGGCAGGCTAAATCAGCCCCAGCATTTT. Translating it yields CATSREGRLNQPQHF.

This clone was observed once. The chain recombines TRBV2 with TRBJ2-3; 7 positions match TRBD1. The V gene's germline CDR1 is SNHLY and CDR2 FYNNEI. The CDR3 covers 15 residues. Trimming at V came to 6 bases and at J to 6 bases, leaving 12 bases not matched to a gene. As DNA, the CDR3 is TGTGCCAGCAGAGGAGACAGGGTGAAAGTGGATACGCAGTATTTT. This translates into CASRGDRVKVDTQYF. Filled out from reference TRBV2 and TRBJ2-3, the complete variable domain reads EPEVTQTPSHQVTQMGQEVILRCVPISNHLYFYWYRQILGQKVEFLVSFYNNEISEKSEIFDDQFSVERPDGSNFTLKIRSTKLEDSAMYFCASRGDRVKVDTQYFGPGTRLTVL.

The chain joins TRBV7-9 to TRBJ2-7, with a weak D call TRBD2 (6 bases). This CDR3 is 16 amino acids long. Trimming took off 4 bases at V and 4 bases at J, with 20 bases between the two ends. Germline V gene data show CDR1 as SEHNR and CDR2 as FQNEAQ (reference sequence). The chain's CDR3 is CASSSLRWAAGYEQYF. The CDR3 coding sequence is TGTGCCAGCAGCTCCCTGAGGTGGGCGGCGGGGTACGAGCAGTACTTC. Looking up the rest from reference TRBV7-9 and TRBJ2-7 gives the full variable domain: DTGVSQNPRHKITKRGQNVTFRCDPISEHNRLYWYRQTLGQGPEFLTYFQNEAQLEKSRLLSDRFSAERPKGSFSTLEIQRTEQGDSAMYLCASSSLRWAAGYEQYFGPGTRLTVT.

The V and J genes are TRBV12-3 or TRBV12-4 and TRBJ2-5, with 7 positions matching TRBD2. CDR3 length: 13 residues. J lost 7 bases, V lost 7 bases, and 9 bases had no gene match. The CDR3 bases are TGTGCCAGCACCCGCGCGGGGGATCGGACCCAGTACTTC. As protein: CASTRAGDRTQYF.

V is TRBV15 and J is TRBJ1-1; TRBD1 aligns across 12 bases. Germline assignment: CDR1 LNHNV and CDR2 YYDKDF (reference sequence). The CDR3 length is 16 residues. V lost 0 bases to trimming and J lost 4 bases; unmatched junction nucleotides: 3. The CDR3 sequence is CATSREWDRGPTEAFF. In DNA, the CDR3 is TGTGCCACCAGCAGAGAGTGGGACAGGGGGCCCACTGAAGCTTTCTTT.

V and J are TRBV11-2 and TRBJ1-4, with TRBD1 matching 8 bases. Germline values: CDR1 SGHAT, CDR2 FQNNGV. The CDR3 contains 15 residues. V gave up 5 bases and J gave up 5 bases; unmatched junction bases: 7. CDR3 nucleotides: TGTGCCAGCAGCCTAACGGGACAGGAAAATGAAAAACTGTTTTTT. Translation: CASSLTGQENEKLFF. Based on the CDR3 plus reference TRBV11-2 and TRBJ1-4, the full variable domain is EAGVAQSPRYKIIEKRQSVAFWCNPISGHATLYWYQQILGQGPKLLIQFQNNGVVDDSQLPKDRFSAERLKGVDSTLKIQPAKLEDSAVYLCASSLTGQENEKLFFGSGTQLSVL.

J is TRBJ2-2 and V is TRBV3-1 (or the pseudogene TRBV3-2), with D maybe TRBD1 (5 bases). Trimming pared 1 base from V and 7 bases from J, leaving 13 bases between. CDR1 is LGHDT and CDR2 is YNNKEL in the germline V gene (reference sequence). The CDR3 runs 15 residues. The DNA for the CDR3 is TGTGCCAGCAGCCAAGCTAGGGGCGGTAACGGGGAGCTGTTTTTT. The encoded protein is CASSQARGGNGELFF.

This chain uses TRBV5-1 with TRBJ2-5; 10 bases are a match to TRBD1. Trimming cost V 4 bases and J 4 bases; bases outside gene matches: 19. The CDR3 loop spans 19 amino acids. Per germline, CDR1 SGHRS and CDR2 YFSETQ. The CDR3 reads CASSLGTGVTGIQVETQYF. The CDR3 nucleotides read TGCGCCAGCAGCCTAGGGACAGGGGTCACCGGGATACAGGTAGAGACCCAGTACTTC.

The V gene is TRBV20-1, the J gene TRBJ1-2; D possibly corresponds to TRBD1 (5 bases). The V gene lost 6 bases and the J gene lost 6 bases, with 11 bases spanning the gap. The V gene's germline CDR1 is DFQATT and CDR2 SNEGSKA (reference sequence). The CDR3 length is 11 residues. CDR3 loop: CSAKGPNGYTF. Written as DNA, the CDR3 is TGCAGTGCGAAGGGGCCCAATGGCTACACCTTC.

This clone was picked up one time. The gene calls are TRBV5-5 and TRBJ1-1; 11 bases agree with TRBD1. Germline lookup yields CDR1 SGHKS and CDR2 YYEKEE (reference sequence). The V segment lost 2 bases and the J segment 4 bases; nucleotides outside the gene matches: 4. The CDR3 runs to 15 residues. Written as DNA, the CDR3 is TGTGCCAGCAGCTTTACCGGGACAGGGGGCACTGAAGCTTTCTTT. Translating it yields CASSFTGTGGTEAFF.

This clone occurred a few times. The same CDR3 can be traced to other DNA sequences in this sample. V gene TRBV10-3 combines with J gene TRBJ2-1; TRBD2 matches at 10 bases. V lost 3 bases and J lost 0; bases outside the gene matches: 5. This CDR3 contains 17 residues. Germline V gene data show CDR1 as ENHRY and CDR2 as SYGVKD. This CDR3 reads CAISDPSSGSSYNEQFF. CDR3 sequence (DNA): TGTGCCATCAGTGACCCCTCTAGCGGGAGCTCCTACAATGAGCAGTTCTTC.

This chain joins TRBV19 and TRBJ1-4; D is ambiguous. This CDR3 region has 13 residues. The germline CDR1 and CDR2 sequences are LNHDA and SQIVND (reference sequence). Trimming stripped 8 bases from V and 8 bases from J, with 15 bases between. CDR3: CASSLWFGEKLFF. The DNA of the CDR3 is TGTGCCAGTTCTCTTTGGTTTGGCGAAAAACTGTTTTTT.

The chain carries TRBV6-5 and TRBJ1-3, with D unclear. Deletions cut 6 bases from V and 4 bases from J, with 13 bases between. CDR1 and CDR2 (germline): MNHEY, SVGAGI. The CDR3 runs 14 residues. In DNA form, the CDR3 reads TGTGCCAGCAGGGTCGAACAGATGGGAAACACCATATATTTT. Translating gives CASRVEQMGNTIYF.

The chain recombines TRBV29-1 with TRBJ2-5, with 8 bases aligning to TRBD1. CDR3 length equals 15 residues. The germline CDR1 and CDR2 sequences are SQVTM and ANQGSEA. The ends lost 2 bases at V and 3 bases at J; junction bases unmatched: 8. In DNA, the CDR3 is TGCAGCGTTGAACGAGGAAGGGGACAGGAAGAGACCCAGTACTTC. Translation: CSVERGRGQEETQYF.

The chain has TRBV27 and TRBJ2-1; 8 bases agree with TRBD1. Germline values: CDR1 MNHEY, CDR2 SMNVEV (reference sequence). The CDR3 runs to 14 residues. V shed 4 bases, J shed 10 bases, and the junction held 9 bases outside the gene matches. The CDR3, as DNA: TGTGCCAGCAGTTGGGGACAGGCCCGGGGGGAGCAGTTCTTC. Residues: CASSWGQARGEQFF.